This TCR beta chain was found in a study of cytomegalovirus exposure and HLA in healthy donors. The V gene's germline CDR1 is SGHAT and CDR2 FQNNGV. The CDR3 runs to 16 residues. The junction had 3 bases not matched to a gene; V was cut back by 0 bases and J by 2 bases. General study findings and limits: Association of 16,951 TCR beta sequences with HLA alleles was found at 0.05 false discovery rate in a later analysis.

Notes on this clone: Its antigen is still unknown.

60 Vbeta and 13 Jbeta primers were used in PCR. Profiling relied on immunoSEQ multiplex PCR, and the TCRdb table lists in-frame clones only, not all of them. The sample lists about 130,000 clones, approximately 80% seen once, with around 1.2% in the top ten. V usage is TRBV11-2 and J usage is TRBJ2-2; 7 nucleotides align to TRBD2. Sequencing was done on a sample of PBMCs. This receptor was identified in a girl aged 2 to 10 in good health and CMV-seronegative. The CDR3 reads CASSLDSGGNTGELFF. The CDR3 DNA is TGTGCCAGCAGCTTAGATTCGGGGGGAAACACCGGGGAGCTGTTTTTT.